The clone carrying this T cell receptor (beta chain) has just a few counts. This specimen belongs to a study of blood T cells in healthy people across ages. The CDR3 runs 14 residues. With 4 bases clipped from V and 6 bases from J, the junction kept 6 bases outside the gene matches. Germline V lookup: CDR1 SGHVS, CDR2 FQNEAQ. A second PCR of 7 to 11 cycles used a sample-barcoded 5' primer and a J-beta primer mix. TCRdb called the 5' RACE reads again in MiXCR, with one record for every CDR3 protein. The sample lists fewer than 950,000 distinct CDR3 sequences; roughly 40% were seen once. V gene TRBV7-8 combines with J gene TRBJ2-1; 7 positions agree with TRBD2. Sequencing was performed on blood. This TCR was sampled from a man between 18 and 35 years old in good health. CDR3 in amino acids: CASSSGGRANEQFF. In DNA form, the CDR3 reads TGTGCCAGCAGCTCGGGAGGCAGGGCCAATGAGCAGTTCTTC.